The 19 T cell receptor beta chains listed next were all sequenced from one sample in a study of OX40 agonist ivuxolimab in advanced cancers. Some clones are missing from TCRdb's copy, which holds only in-frame ones; the method was immunoSEQ multiplex PCR. The table lists several thousand clones, 70% of them singletons, with about 61% in the top ten. The sample consisted of CD4+ or CD8+ T cells sorted from blood, taken in a trial of the OX40 agonist ivuxolimab. The receptor set was obtained from an adult with an advanced solid tumor such as melanoma, head and neck, liver or kidney cancer.

The chain has TRBV10-3 and TRBJ1-2; 12 nucleotides match TRBD1. The length of the CDR3 is 17 residues. V lost 0 bases, J lost 8 bases, and 10 bases stayed unmatched. Germline CDR1 ENHRY, CDR2 SYGVKD. The CDR3 sequence: CAISESTLGTGGEGYTF. DNA of the CDR3: TGTGCCATCAGTGAGTCGACTCTAGGGACAGGGGGCGAAGGCTACACCTTC.

This rearrangement joins TRBV7-2 to TRBJ1-4, with TRBD1 matching 8 bases. Germline CDR1 is SGHTA and CDR2 is FQGNSA. The trim removed 4 bases at V and 8 bases at J, leaving 3 bases unmatched. This CDR3 region has 13 residues. This chain's CDR3 is CASSWTGQEKLFF. DNA of the CDR3: TGTGCCAGCAGCTGGACAGGGCAAGAAAAACTGTTTTTT.

This chain joins TRBV4-1 and TRBJ1-1, with D possibly TRBD1 on 5 matching bases. The CDR3 runs 15 residues. Per the germline V gene, CDR1 is MGHRA and CDR2 is YSYEKL. V lost 1 base and J lost 4, with 13 bases in between. This CDR3 is CASSQAPQVGTEAFF. The CDR3 nucleotides read TGCGCCAGCAGCCAAGCACCACAGGTCGGCACTGAAGCTTTCTTT.

There are a few counts of this clone. The chain recombines TRBV2 with TRBJ2-7; no firm D call. V was shortened by 7 bases and J by 5 bases, with 12 bases between the two germline ends. CDR1 is SNHLY and CDR2 is FYNNEI in the germline V gene. This CDR3 comprises 12 residues. CDR3 in amino acids: CASTHRPNEQYF. Written as DNA, the CDR3 is TGTGCCAGCACGCACCGTCCGAACGAGCAGTACTTC.

CDR3 amino acids: CASSLGGQGLTYEQYF. The DNA for the CDR3 is TGCGCCAGCAGCTTGGGGGGGCAGGGCCTAACCTACGAGCAGTACTTC. The chain uses TRBV5-1 and TRBJ2-7; weak D call: TRBD1 (6 bases). Trimming removed 0 bases from V and 2 bases from J, with 15 bases in between. The CDR3 totals 16 residues. The germline CDR1 and CDR2 sequences are SGHRS and YFSETQ.

This clone was counted a few times. The chain employs TRBV5-5 and TRBJ1-1; D is perhaps TRBD1 (6 bases). Trimming removed 4 bases from V and 6 bases from J, with 13 bases in between. CDR3 length: 13 amino acids. CDR1 and CDR2 (germline): SGHKS, YYEKEE (reference sequence). The CDR3 reads CASSPLDSSEAFF. CDR3 bases: TGTGCCAGCAGCCCTTTGGACAGCTCTGAAGCTTTCTTT. The variable domain in full, completed from reference TRBV5-5 and TRBJ1-1, reads DAGVTQSPTHLIKTRGQQVTLRCSPISGHKSVSWYQQVLGQGPQFIFQYYEKEERGRGNFPDRFSARQFPNYSSELNVNALLLGDSALYLCASSPLDSSEAFFGQGTRLTVV.

This chain joins TRBV7-9 and TRBJ1-3; TRBD1 matches at 7 bases. Germline V gene sequence: CDR1 SEHNR, CDR2 FQNEAQ (reference sequence). The CDR3 contains 14 residues. J gave up 4 bases and V 4 bases, and 4 bases lay outside the gene matches. CDR3 bases: TGTGCCAGCAGCTCTACAGGGGTAGGAAACACCATATATTTT. Translation gives CASSSTGVGNTIYF.

This chain links TRBV27 with TRBJ2-3; no reliable D call. Germline CDR1 reads MNHEY; CDR2 reads SMNVEV (reference sequence). Trimming cost V 7 bases and J 0 bases, with 20 bases left between them. This CDR3 comprises 17 residues. The CDR3 DNA sequence: TGTGCCAGCACCCATTTCCCTCCAGGTTCTAGCACAGATACGCAGTATTTT. Its translation: CASTHFPPGSSTDTQYF.

V is TRBV4-1 and J is TRBJ2-2, with 7 nucleotides matching TRBD2. Germline loops: CDR1 MGHRA, CDR2 YSYEKL. J gave up 5 bases and V 7 bases, and 10 bases lay outside the gene matches. The length of the CDR3 is 15 residues. CDR3 loop: CASNWAGETTGELFF. DNA of the CDR3: TGCGCCAGCAACTGGGCGGGGGAGACAACCGGGGAGCTGTTTTTT.

V and J are TRBV6-5 and TRBJ2-5; a possible D gene is TRBD1 (6 bases). V lost 2 bases, J lost 9 bases, and 10 bases lay in between. CDR3 length equals 12 residues. The V gene's germline CDR1 is MNHEY and CDR2 SVGAGI. The CDR3: CASSYSTGPQYF. The CDR3 DNA follows: TGTGCCAGCAGTTACAGTACAGGGCCCCAGTACTTC.

The chain carries TRBV13 and TRBJ2-1; 8 nucleotides match TRBD2. The ends lost 5 bases at V and 2 bases at J; junction bases unmatched: 8. CDR3 size: 16 residues. Germline values: CDR1 PRHDT, CDR2 FYEKMQ (reference sequence). Written as DNA, the CDR3 is TGTGCCAGCAGCCCCCCCGGGAGGGAAACCTACAATGAGCAGTTCTTC. Residues: CASSPPGRETYNEQFF. Looking up the rest from reference TRBV13 and TRBJ2-1 gives the full variable domain: AAGVIQSPRHLIKEKRETATLKCYPIPRHDTVYWYQQGPGQDPQFLISFYEKMQSDKGSIPDRFSAQQFSDYHSELNMSSLELGDSALYFCASSPPGRETYNEQFFGPGTRLTVL.

The gene calls are TRBV9 and TRBJ2-2; 11 bases are a match to TRBD1. Germline V gives CDR1 SGDLS, CDR2 YYNGEE. The length of the CDR3 is 18 residues. V lost 4 bases to trimming and J lost 4 bases; unmatched junction nucleotides: 12. CDR3 sequence: CASSSHPGQGAGTGELFF. The CDR3 nucleotides read TGTGCCAGCAGCTCCCACCCCGGACAGGGGGCGGGCACCGGGGAGCTGTTTTTT.

This clone appeared once. The V call is TRBV7-2, the J call TRBJ1-4; D not resolved. The CDR3 covers 17 residues. Deletions cut 5 bases from V and 3 bases from J, with 19 bases between. Germline V gene sequence: CDR1 SGHTA, CDR2 FQGNSA. Here the CDR3 DNA reads TGTGCCAGCAGCCTCAGACACCAGCTTGCTCCTAATGAAAAACTGTTTTTT. Protein product: CASSLRHQLAPNEKLFF.

The V call is TRBV7-6, the J call TRBJ2-2, with unresolved D. The CDR3 sequence is 12 residues long. The germline CDR1 and CDR2 sequences are SGHVS and FNYEAQ. Trimming removed 5 bases at V and 6 bases at J, with 7 bases between. Written as DNA, the CDR3 is TGTGCCAGCAGCCATTTATCCGGGGAGCTGTTTTTT. This encodes CASSHLSGELFF.

This sequence joins TRBV10-2 and TRBJ1-1; D gene unclear. Germline loops: CDR1 WSHSY, CDR2 SAAADI. This CDR3 has 12 residues. Trimming stripped 5 bases from V and 6 bases from J, with 10 bases between. Here the CDR3 reads CASSYPGSEAFF. CDR3 nucleotide sequence: TGCGCCAGCAGTTACCCGGGATCTGAAGCTTTCTTT.

The rearrangement joins TRBV2 to TRBJ1-1; D not certain. The CDR3 is made up of 10 amino acids. Germline CDR1 reads SNHLY; CDR2 reads FYNNEI. The ends were cut back, 4 bases at V and 11 bases at J, with 8 bases in the middle. Here the CDR3 reads CASSAGSAFF. The CDR3 nucleotides read TGTGCCAGCAGTGCTGGGTCGGCTTTCTTT.

This clone was counted once. The chain has TRBV9 and TRBJ2-1; D perhaps matches TRBD2 (6 bases). Trimming pared 0 bases from V and 0 bases from J, leaving 10 bases between. The germline V gene encodes CDR1 SGDLS and CDR2 YYNGEE. The CDR3 is 16 residues long. The CDR3 sequence is CASSVAGEISYNEQFF. The DNA of the CDR3 is TGTGCCAGCAGCGTAGCGGGAGAGATCTCCTACAATGAGCAGTTCTTC.

This clone was picked up one time. The CDR3 loop is CASSLGTGDSPLHF. CDR3 DNA sequence: TGCGCCAGCAGCTTGGGGACAGGGGATTCACCCCTCCACTTT. This sequence joins TRBV5-1 and TRBJ1-6; 9 nucleotides line up with TRBD1. CDR1 is SGHRS, CDR2 YFSETQ, per germline. This CDR3 is built from 14 residues. V was pared by 0 bases and J by 8 bases, with 0 bases of the junction left unmatched.

The chain employs TRBV7-2 and TRBJ2-3; D gene unclear. This CDR3 is built from 14 residues. V was cut by 4 bases and J by 5 bases, with 13 bases left in between. From germline, CDR1 is SGHTA and CDR2 FQGNSA. The CDR3 DNA reads TGTGCCAGCAGCTACTTCGGACGAGGAGATACGCAGTATTTT. Protein product: CASSYFGRGDTQYF. The full variable domain, completed using reference TRBV7-2 and TRBJ2-3, is GAGVSQSPSNKVTEKGKDVELRCDPISGHTALYWYRQSLGQGLEFLIYFQGNSAPDKSGLPSDRFSAERTGGSVSTLTIQRTQQEDSAVYLCASSYFGRGDTQYFGPGTRLTVL.